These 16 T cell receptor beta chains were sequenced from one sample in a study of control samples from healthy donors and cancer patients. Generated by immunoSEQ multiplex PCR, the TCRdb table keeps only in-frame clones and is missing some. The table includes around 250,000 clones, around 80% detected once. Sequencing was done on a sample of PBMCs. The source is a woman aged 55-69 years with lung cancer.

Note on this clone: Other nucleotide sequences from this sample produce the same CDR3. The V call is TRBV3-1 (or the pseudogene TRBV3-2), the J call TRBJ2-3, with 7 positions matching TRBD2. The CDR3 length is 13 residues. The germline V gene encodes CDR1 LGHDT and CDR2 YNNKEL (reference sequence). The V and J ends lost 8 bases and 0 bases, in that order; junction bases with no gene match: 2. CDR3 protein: CASRGGSTDTQYF. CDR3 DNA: TGTGCCAGCCGCGGGGGTAGCACAGATACGCAGTATTTT.

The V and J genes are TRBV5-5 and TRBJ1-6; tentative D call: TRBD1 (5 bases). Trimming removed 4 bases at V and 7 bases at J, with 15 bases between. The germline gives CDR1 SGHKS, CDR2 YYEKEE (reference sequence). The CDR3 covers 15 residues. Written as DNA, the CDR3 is TGTGCCAGCAGCCCCCCAGGACGGACAAATTCACCCCTCCACTTT. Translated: CASSPPGRTNSPLHF.

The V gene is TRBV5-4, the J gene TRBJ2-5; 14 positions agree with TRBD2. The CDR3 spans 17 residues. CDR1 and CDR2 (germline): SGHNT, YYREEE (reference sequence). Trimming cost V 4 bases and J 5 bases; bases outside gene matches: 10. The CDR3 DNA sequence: TGTGCCAGCAGCACTTCCGGGACTAGCGGGGGCCAGGAGACCCAGTACTTC. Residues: CASSTSGTSGGQETQYF.

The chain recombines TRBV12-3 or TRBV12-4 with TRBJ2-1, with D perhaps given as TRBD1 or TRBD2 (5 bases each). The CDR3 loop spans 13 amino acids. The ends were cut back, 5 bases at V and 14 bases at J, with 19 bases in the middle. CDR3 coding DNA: TGTGCCAGCAGTATGGGGACCCCAACCGCGGAGTTCTTC. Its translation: CASSMGTPTAEFF.

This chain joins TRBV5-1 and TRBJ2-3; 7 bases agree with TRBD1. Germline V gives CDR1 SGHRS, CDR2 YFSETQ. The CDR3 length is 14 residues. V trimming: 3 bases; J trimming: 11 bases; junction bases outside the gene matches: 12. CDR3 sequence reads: CASSSNYRGEKQYF. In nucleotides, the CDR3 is TGCGCCAGCAGCTCCAACTACAGGGGAGAAAAGCAGTATTTT.

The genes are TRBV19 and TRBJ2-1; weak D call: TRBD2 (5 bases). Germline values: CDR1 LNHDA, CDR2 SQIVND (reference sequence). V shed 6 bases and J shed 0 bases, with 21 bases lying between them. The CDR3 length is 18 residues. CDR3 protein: CASSITPSLLSSYNEQFF. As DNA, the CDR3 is TGTGCCAGTAGCATCACGCCTAGCTTATTGAGCTCCTACAATGAGCAGTTCTTC.

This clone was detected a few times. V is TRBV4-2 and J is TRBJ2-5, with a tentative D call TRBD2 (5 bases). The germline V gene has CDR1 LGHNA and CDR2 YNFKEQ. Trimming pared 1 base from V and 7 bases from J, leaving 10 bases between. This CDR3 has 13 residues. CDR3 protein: CASSQGVEGTQYF. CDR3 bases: TGTGCCAGCAGCCAAGGTGTAGAGGGGACCCAGTACTTC.

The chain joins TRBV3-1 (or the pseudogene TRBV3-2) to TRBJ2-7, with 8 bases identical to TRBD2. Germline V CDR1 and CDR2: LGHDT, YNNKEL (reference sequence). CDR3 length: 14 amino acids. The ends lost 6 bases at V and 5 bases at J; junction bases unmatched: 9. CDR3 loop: CASSQEAGADEQYF. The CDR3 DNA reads TGTGCCAGCAGTCAGGAAGCGGGAGCCGACGAGCAGTACTTC.

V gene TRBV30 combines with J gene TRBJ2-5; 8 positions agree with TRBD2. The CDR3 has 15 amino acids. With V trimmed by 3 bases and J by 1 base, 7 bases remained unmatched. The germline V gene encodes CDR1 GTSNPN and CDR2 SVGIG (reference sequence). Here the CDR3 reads CAWSKGGRRQETQYF. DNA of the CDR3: TGTGCCTGGAGCAAGGGCGGGAGGCGCCAAGAGACCCAGTACTTC.

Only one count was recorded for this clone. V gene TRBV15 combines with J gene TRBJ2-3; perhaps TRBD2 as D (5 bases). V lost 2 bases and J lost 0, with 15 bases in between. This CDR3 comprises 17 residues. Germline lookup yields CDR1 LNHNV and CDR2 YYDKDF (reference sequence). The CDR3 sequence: CATSRYRVASSTDTQYF. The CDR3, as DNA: TGTGCCACCAGCAGATACCGGGTAGCGTCTAGCACAGATACGCAGTATTTT.

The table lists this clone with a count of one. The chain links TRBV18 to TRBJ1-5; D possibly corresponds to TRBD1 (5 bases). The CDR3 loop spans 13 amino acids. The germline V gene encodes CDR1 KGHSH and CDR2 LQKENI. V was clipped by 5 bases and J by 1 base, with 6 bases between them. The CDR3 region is CASSGGSNQPQHF. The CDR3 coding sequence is TGTGCCAGCTCAGGGGGAAGCAATCAGCCCCAGCATTTT.

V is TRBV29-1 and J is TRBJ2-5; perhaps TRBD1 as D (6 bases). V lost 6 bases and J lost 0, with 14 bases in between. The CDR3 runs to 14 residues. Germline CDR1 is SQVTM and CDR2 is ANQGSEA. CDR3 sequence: CSVRDTGYQETQYF. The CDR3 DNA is TGCAGCGTCCGGGACACCGGGTACCAAGAGACCCAGTACTTC.

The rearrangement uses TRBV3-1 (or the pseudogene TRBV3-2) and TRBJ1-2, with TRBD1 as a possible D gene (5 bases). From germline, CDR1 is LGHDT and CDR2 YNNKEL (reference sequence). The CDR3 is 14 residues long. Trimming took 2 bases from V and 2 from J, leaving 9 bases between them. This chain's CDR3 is CASSQLDKNYGYTF. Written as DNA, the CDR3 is TGTGCCAGCAGCCAACTGGACAAGAACTATGGCTACACCTTC.

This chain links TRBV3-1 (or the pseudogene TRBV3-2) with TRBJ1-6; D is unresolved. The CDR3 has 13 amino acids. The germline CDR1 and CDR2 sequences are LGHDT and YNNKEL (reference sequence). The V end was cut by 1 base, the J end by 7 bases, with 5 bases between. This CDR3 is CASSQALNSPLHF. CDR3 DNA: TGTGCCAGCAGCCAAGCACTAAATTCACCCCTCCACTTT.

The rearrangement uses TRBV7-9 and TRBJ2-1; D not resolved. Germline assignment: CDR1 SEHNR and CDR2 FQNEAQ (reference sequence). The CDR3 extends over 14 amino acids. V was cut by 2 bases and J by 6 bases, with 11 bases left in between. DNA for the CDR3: TGTGCCAGCAGCTTAATTCAGCACGGCAATGAGCAGTTCTTC. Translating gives CASSLIQHGNEQFF.

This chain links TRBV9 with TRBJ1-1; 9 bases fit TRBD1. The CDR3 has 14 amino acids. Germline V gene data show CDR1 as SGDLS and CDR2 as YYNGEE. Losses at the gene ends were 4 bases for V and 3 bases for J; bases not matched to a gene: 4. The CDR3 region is CASSTGGSDTEAFF. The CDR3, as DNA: TGTGCCAGCAGCACAGGGGGCAGTGACACTGAAGCTTTCTTT.